This record looks at one TCR beta chain sequence and its context. The germline V and J ends were trimmed by 1 base and 9 bases, with 13 bases remaining between them. Germline V CDR1 and CDR2: GTSNPN, SVGIG (reference sequence). This CDR3 spans 14 amino acids. Only in-frame clones appear in the TCRdb table, and some are missing; sequencing was by immunoSEQ multiplex PCR. The sample lists more than 150,000 clones, 75% to 90% seen once, with under 3.5% in the top ten. The sample comes from a study of T cell responses to AZD1222 COVID-19 vaccine. Sequenced here: peripheral blood, sampled on day 0 of MenACWY control vaccination. The sequence was obtained from an adult in good health. V is TRBV30 and J is TRBJ1-6, with D possibly matching TRBD1 (6 bases). This CDR3 is CAWSGRGGSSPLHF. In DNA, the CDR3 is TGTGCCTGGAGTGGCAGGGGCGGTAGTTCACCCCTCCACTTT.